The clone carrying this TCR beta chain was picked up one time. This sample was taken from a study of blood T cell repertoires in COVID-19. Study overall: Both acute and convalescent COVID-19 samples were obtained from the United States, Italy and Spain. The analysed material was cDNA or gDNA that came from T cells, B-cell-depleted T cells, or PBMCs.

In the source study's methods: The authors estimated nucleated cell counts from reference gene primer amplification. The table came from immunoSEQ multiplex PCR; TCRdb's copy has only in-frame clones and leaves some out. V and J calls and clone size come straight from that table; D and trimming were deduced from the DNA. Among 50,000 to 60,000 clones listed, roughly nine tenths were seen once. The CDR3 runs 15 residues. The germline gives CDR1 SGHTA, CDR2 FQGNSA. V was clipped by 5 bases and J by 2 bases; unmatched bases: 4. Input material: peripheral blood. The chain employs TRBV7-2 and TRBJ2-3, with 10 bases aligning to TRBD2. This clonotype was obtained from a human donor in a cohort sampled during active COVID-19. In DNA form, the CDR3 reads TGTGCCAGCAGCGCCAGCGGGAGGGACACAGATACGCAGTATTTT. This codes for CASSASGRDTDTQYF.